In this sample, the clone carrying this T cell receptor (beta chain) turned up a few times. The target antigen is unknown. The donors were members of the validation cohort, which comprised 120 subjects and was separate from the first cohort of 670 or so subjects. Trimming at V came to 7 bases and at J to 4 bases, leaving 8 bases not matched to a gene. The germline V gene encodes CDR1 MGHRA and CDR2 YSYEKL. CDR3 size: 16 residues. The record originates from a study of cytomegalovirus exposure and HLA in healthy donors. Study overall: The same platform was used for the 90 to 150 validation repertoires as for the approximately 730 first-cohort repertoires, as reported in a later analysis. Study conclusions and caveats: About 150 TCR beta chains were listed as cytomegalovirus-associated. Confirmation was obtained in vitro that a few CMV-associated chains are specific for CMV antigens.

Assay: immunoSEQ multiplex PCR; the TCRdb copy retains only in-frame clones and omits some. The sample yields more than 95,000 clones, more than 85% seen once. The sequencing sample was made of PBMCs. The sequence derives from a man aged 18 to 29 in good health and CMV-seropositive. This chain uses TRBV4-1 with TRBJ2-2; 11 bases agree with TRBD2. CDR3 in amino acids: CASTGISGGATGELFF. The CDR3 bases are TGCGCCAGCACCGGGATTAGCGGGGGGGCCACCGGGGAGCTGTTTTTT.